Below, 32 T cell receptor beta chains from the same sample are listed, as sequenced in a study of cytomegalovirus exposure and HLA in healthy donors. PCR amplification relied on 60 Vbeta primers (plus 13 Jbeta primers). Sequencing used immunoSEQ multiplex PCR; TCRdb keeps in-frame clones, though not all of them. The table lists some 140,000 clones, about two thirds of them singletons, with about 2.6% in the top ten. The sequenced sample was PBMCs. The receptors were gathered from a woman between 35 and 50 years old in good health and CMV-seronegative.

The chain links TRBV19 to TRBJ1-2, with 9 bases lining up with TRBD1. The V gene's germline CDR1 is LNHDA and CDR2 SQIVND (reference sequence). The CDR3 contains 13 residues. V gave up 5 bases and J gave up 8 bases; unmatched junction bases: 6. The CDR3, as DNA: TGTGCCAGTAGTGAAGGACAGGGGCAAGGCTACACCTTC. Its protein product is CASSEGQGQGYTF.

CDR3: CASSLLESTGELFF. As DNA, the CDR3 is TGTGCCAGCAGCCTACTAGAATCAACCGGGGAGCTGTTTTTT. This sequence joins TRBV9 and TRBJ2-2; D may be TRBD2 (5 bases). Between the trimmed V and J ends, which lost 4 bases and 5 bases, there was a span of 12 bases. Germline CDR1 SGDLS, CDR2 YYNGEE. The CDR3 consists of 14 residues.

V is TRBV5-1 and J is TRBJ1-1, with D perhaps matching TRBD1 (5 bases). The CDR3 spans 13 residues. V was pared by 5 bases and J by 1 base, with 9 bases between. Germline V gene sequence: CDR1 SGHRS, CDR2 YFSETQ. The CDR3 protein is CASSLQGNTEAFF. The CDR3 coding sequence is TGCGCCAGCAGTCTTCAGGGGAACACTGAAGCTTTCTTT.

The CDR3: CASSWAGKNTGELFF. The CDR3 DNA sequence: TGTGCCAGCAGTTGGGCCGGAAAGAACACCGGGGAGCTGTTTTTT. This rearrangement joins TRBV6-5 to TRBJ2-2; D gene unclear. Trimming left V 4 bases short and J 1 base short, with 10 bases between. Germline V gene lookup returns CDR1 MNHEY and CDR2 SVGAGI. This CDR3 has 15 residues.

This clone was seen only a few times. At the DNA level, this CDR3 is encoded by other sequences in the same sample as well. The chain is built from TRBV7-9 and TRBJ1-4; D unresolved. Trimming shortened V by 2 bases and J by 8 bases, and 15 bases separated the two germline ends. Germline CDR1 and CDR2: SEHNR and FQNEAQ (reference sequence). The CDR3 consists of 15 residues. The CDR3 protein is CASSLRGRTGEKLFF. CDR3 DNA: TGTGCCAGCAGCTTACGTGGCAGGACGGGAGAAAAACTGTTTTTT.

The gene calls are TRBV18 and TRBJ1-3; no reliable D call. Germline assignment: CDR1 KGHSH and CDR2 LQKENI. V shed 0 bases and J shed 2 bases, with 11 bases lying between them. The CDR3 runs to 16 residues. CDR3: CASSPPSTSAGNTIYF. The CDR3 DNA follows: TGTGCCAGCTCACCACCCAGTACTAGTGCTGGAAACACCATATATTTT.

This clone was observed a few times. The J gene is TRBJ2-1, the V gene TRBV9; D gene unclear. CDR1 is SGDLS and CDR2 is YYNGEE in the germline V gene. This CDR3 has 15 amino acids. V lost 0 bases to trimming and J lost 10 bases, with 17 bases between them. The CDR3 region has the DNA TGTGCCAGCAGCGTAGCCCCAACGAGAGGTAACGAGCAGTTCTTC. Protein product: CASSVAPTRGNEQFF.

The CDR3: CASSQRTVDYGYTF. The CDR3, as DNA: TGCGCCAGCAGCCAACGCACAGTGGACTATGGCTACACCTTC. The rearrangement joins TRBV4-1 to TRBJ1-2; D uncertain. The V gene's germline CDR1 is MGHRA and CDR2 YSYEKL. The V and J ends lost 2 bases and 3 bases respectively, with 10 bases between them. CDR3 size: 14 residues.

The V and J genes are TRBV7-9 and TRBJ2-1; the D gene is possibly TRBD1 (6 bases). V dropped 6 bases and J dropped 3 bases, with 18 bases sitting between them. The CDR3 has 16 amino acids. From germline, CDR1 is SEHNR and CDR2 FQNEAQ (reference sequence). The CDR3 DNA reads TGTGCCAGCAGGTTAACGGACAGCCACCTCTACAATGAGCAGTTCTTC. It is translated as CASRLTDSHLYNEQFF.

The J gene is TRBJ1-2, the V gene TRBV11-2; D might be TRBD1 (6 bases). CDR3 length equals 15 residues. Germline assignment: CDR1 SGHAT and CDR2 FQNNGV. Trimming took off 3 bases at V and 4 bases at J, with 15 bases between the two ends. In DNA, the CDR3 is TGTGCCAGCAGCTTCCGACAGGCTGCGACCTATGGCTACACCTTC. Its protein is CASSFRQAATYGYTF.

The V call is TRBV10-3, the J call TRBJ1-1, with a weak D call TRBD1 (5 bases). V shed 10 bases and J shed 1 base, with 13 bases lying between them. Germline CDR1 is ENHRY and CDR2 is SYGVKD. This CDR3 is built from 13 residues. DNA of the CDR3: TGTGCCAGCGGTGGACAAGCGAACACTGAAGCTTTCTTT. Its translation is CASGGQANTEAFF.

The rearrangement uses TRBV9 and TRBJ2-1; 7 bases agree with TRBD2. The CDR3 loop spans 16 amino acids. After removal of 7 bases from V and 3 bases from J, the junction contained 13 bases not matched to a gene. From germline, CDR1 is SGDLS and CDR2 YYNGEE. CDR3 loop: CASGRGTGGIYNEQFF. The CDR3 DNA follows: TGTGCCAGCGGCCGGGGGACGGGGGGTATCTACAATGAGCAGTTCTTC.

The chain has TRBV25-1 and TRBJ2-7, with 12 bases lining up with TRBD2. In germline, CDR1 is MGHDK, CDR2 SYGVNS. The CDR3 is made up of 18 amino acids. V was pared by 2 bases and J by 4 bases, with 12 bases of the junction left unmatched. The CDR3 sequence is CASSEGSSGGALAYEQYF. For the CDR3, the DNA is TGTGCCAGCAGTGAAGGATCTAGCGGGGGGGCTCTAGCTTACGAGCAGTACTTC.

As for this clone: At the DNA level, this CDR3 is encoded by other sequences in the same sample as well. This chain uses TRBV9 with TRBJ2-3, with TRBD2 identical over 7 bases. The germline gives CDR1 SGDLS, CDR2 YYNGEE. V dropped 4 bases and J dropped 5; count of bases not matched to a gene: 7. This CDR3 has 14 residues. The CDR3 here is CASSRGGGGDTQYF. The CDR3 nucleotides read TGTGCCAGCAGCCGGGGAGGCGGGGGAGATACGCAGTATTTT. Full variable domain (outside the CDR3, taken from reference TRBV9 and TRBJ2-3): DSGVTQTPKHLITATGQRVTLRCSPRSGDLSVYWYQQSLDQGLQFLIQYYNGEERAKGNILERFSAQQFPDLHSELNLSSLELGDSALYFCASSRGGGGDTQYFGPGTRLTVL.

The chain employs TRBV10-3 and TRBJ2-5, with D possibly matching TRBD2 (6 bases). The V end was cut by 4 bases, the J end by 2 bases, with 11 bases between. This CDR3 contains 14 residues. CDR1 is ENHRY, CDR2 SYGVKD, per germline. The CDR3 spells CAISARGLQETQYF. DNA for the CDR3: TGTGCCATCAGTGCTCGGGGGTTACAAGAGACCCAGTACTTC.

The CDR3 reads CAISESGGTYNEQFF. In nucleotides, the CDR3 is TGTGCCATCAGTGAGTCTGGCGGAACCTACAATGAGCAGTTCTTC. The rearrangement links TRBV10-3 to TRBJ2-1; D remains unclear. Germline-derived CDR1 and CDR2 are ENHRY and SYGVKD. Trimming pared 0 bases from V and 2 bases from J, leaving 8 bases between. The CDR3 consists of 15 residues.

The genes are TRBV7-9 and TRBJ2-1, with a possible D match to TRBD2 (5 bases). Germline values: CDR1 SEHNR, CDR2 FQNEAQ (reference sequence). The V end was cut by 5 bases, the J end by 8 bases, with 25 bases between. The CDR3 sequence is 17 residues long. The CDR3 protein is CASSPKEGVKSFHEQFF. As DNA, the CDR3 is TGTGCCAGCAGCCCCAAAGAGGGTGTTAAGAGTTTCCATGAGCAGTTCTTC.

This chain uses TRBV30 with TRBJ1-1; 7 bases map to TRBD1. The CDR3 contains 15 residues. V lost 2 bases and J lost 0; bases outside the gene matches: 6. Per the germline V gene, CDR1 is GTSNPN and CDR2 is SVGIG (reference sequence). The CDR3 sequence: CAWSWRDSLNTEAFF. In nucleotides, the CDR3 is TGTGCCTGGAGTTGGCGGGACAGCTTGAACACTGAAGCTTTCTTT.

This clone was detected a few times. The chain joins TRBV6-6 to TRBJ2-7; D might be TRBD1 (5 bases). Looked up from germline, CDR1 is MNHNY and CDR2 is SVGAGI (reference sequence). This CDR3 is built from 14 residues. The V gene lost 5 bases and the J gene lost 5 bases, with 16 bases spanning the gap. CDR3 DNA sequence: TGTGCCAGCAGTCCAACCGCCGTCAGGGACGAGCAGTACTTC. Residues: CASSPTAVRDEQYF.

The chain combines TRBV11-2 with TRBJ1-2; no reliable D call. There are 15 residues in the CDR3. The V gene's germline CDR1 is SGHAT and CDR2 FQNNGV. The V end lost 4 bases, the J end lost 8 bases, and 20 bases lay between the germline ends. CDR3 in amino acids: CASSYLSAGAGGYTF. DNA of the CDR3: TGTGCCAGCAGCTATCTGTCGGCGGGCGCGGGAGGCTACACCTTC.

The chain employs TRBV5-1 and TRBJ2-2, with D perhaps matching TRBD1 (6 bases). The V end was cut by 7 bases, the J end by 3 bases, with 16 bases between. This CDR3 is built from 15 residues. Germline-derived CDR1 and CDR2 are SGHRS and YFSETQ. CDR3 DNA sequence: TGCGCCAGCGGACAGTCCCCTCGGGACACCGGGGAGCTGTTTTTT. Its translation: CASGQSPRDTGELFF.

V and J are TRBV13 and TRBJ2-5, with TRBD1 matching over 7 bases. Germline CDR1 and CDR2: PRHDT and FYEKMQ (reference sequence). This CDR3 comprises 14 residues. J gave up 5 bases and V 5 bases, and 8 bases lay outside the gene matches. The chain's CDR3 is CASSPRDSGETQYF. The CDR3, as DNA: TGTGCCAGCAGCCCCCGGGACAGTGGTGAGACCCAGTACTTC.

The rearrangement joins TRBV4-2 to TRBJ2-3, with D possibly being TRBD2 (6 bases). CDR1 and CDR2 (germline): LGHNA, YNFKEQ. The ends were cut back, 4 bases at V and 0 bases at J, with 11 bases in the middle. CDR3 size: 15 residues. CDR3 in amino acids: CASSLSGTSTDTQYF. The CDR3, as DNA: TGTGCCAGCAGCCTATCAGGGACTAGCACAGATACGCAGTATTTT.

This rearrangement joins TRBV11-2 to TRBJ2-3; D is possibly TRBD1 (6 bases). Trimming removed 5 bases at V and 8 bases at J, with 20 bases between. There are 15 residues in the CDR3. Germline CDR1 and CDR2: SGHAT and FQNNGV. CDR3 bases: TGTGCCAGCAGCATAATCTCTACCACAGGGTTTACGCAGTATTTT. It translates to CASSIISTTGFTQYF.

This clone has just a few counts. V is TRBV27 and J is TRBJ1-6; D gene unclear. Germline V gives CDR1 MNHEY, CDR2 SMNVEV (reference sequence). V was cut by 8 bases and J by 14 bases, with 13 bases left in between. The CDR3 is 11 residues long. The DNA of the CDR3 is TGTGCCAGCGCCGAGGGCGGGGCCCTCCACTTT. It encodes CASAEGGALHF.

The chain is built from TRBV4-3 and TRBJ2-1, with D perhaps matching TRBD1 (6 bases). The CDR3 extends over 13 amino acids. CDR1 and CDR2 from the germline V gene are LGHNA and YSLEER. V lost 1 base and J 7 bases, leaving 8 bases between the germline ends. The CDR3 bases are TGCGCCAGCAGCCAAGCTCAGGGGAATGAGCAGTTCTTC. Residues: CASSQAQGNEQFF.

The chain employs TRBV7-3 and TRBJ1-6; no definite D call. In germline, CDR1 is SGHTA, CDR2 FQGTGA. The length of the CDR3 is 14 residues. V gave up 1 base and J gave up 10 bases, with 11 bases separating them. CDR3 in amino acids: CASSLNAGVSPLHF. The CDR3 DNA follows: TGTGCCAGCAGCTTAAATGCCGGGGTGTCACCCCTCCACTTT.

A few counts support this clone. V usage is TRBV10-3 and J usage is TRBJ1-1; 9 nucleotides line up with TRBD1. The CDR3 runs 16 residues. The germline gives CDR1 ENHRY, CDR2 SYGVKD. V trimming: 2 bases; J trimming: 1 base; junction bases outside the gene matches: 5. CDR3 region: CAISEPQGQGNTEAFF. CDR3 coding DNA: TGTGCCATCAGTGAGCCCCAGGGACAGGGGAACACTGAAGCTTTCTTT.

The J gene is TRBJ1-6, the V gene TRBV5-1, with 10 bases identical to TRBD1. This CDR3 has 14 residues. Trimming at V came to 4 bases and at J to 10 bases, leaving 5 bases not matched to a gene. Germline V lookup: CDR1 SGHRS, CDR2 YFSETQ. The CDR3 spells CASSPDRGHSPLHF. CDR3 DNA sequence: TGCGCCAGCAGCCCTGACAGGGGGCACTCACCCCTCCACTTT.

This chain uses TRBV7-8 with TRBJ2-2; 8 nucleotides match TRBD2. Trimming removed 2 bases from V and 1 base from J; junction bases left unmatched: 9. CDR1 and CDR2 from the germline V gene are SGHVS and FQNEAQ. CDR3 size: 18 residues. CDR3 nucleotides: TGTGCCAGCAGCTTAAGGGGGGGCGGGGGGCGGAACACCGGGGAGCTGTTTTTT. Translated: CASSLRGGGGRNTGELFF. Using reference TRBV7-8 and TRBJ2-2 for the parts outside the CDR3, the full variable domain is GAGVSQSPRYKVAKRGQDVALRCDPISGHVSLFWYQQALGQGPEFLTYFQNEAQLDKSGLPSDRFFAERPEGSVSTLKIQRTQQEDSAVYLCASSLRGGGGRNTGELFFGEGSRLTVL.

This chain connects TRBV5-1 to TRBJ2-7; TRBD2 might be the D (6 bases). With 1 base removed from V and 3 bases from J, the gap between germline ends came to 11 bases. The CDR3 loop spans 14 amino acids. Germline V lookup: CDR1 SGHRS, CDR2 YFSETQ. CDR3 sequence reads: CASSLTGGVYEQYF. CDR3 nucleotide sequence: TGCGCCAGCAGCTTGACTGGAGGGGTCTACGAGCAGTACTTC.

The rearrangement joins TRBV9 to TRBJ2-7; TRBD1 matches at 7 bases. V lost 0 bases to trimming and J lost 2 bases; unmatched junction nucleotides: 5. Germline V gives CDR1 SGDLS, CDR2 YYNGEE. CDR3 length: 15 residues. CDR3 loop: CASSVEQGSTYEQYF. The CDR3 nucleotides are TGTGCCAGCAGCGTAGAACAGGGGTCGACCTACGAGCAGTACTTC.